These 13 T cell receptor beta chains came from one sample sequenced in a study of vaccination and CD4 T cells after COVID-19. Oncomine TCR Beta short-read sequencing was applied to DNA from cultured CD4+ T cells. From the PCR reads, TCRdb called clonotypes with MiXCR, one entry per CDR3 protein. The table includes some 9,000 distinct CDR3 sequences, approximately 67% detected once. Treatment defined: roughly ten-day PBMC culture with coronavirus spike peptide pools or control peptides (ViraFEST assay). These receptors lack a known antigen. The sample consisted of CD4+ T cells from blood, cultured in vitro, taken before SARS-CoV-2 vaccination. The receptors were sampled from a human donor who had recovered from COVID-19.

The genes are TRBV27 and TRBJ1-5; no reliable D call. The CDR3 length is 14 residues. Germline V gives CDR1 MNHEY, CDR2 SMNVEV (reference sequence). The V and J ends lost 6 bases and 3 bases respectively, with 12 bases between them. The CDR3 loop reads CASRGPKINQPQHF. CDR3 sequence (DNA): TGTGCCAGCAGAGGACCAAAGATCAATCAGCCCCAGCATTTT.

The CDR3 here is CASSVGEDYSNQPQHF. The CDR3 coding sequence is TGTGCCAGCAGTGTTGGGGAGGACTATAGCAATCAGCCCCAGCATTTT. V and J are TRBV2 and TRBJ1-5; D is unclear. Looked up from germline, CDR1 is SNHLY and CDR2 is FYNNEI. The CDR3 is 16 amino acids. The V and J ends lost 4 bases and 0 bases respectively, with 13 bases between them.

Written as DNA, the CDR3 is TGTGCCAGCAGCTTAGGCGGGGGCAGGTATAATTCACCCCTCCACTTT. Its protein product is CASSLGGGRYNSPLHF. J is TRBJ1-6 and V is TRBV11-2, with D possibly being TRBD1 (6 bases). The CDR3 loop spans 16 amino acids. The V gene lost 1 base and the J gene lost 4 bases, with 11 bases spanning the gap. Germline CDR1 SGHAT, CDR2 FQNNGV.

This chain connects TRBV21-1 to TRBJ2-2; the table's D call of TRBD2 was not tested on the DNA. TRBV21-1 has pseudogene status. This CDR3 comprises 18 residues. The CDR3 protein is CASSKVGGRSGYTGELFF. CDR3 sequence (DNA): TGTGCCAGCAGCAAAGTTGGTGGGAGGTCCGGGTACACCGGGGAGCTGTTTTTT.

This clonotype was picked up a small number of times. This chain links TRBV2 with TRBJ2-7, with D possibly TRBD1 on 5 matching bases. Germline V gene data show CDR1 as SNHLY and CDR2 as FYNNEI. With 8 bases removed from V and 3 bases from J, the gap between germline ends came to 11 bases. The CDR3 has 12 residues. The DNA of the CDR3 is TGTGCCAGCGTCAGGGAATTCTACGAGCAGTACTTC. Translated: CASVREFYEQYF.

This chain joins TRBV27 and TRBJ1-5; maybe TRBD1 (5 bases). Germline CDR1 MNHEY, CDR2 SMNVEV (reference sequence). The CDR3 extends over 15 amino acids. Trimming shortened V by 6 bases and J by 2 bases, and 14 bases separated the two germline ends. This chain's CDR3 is CASRGRGNRNQPQHF. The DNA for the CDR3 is TGTGCCAGCAGGGGAAGGGGTAATCGCAATCAGCCCCAGCATTTT.

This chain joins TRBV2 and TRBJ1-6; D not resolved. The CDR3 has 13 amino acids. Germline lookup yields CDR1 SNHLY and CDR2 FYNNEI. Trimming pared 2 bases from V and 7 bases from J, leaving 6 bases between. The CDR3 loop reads CASSEHTNSPLHF. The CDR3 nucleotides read TGTGCCAGCAGTGAACACACGAATTCACCCCTCCACTTT.

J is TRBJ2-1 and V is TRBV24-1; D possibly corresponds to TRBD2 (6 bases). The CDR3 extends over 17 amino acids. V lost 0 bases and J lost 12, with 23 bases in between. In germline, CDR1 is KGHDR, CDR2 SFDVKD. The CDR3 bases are TGTGCCACCAGTGATTTGGATGGTCGGGGGAGTCGTTTAGGGCAGTTCTTC. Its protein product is CATSDLDGRGSRLGQFF.

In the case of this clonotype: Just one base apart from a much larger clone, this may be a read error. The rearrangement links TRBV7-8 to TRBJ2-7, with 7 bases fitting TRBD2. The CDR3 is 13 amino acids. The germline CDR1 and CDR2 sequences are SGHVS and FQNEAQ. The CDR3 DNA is TGTGCCGGCAGCTTCGGGAGGTGGTACGAGCAGTACTTC. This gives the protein CAGSFGRWYEQYF.

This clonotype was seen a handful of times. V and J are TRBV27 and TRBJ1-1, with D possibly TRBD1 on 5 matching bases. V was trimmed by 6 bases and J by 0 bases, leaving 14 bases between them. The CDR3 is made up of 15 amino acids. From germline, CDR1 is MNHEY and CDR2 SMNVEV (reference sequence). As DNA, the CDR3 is TGTGCCAGCAGCCGTGGACAATTTATGAACACTGAAGCTTTCTTT. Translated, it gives CASSRGQFMNTEAFF.

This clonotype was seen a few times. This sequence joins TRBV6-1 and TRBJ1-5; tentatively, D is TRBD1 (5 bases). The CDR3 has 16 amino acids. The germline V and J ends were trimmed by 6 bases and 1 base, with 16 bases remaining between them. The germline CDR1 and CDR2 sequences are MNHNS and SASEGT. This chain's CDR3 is CASRRGRGESNQPQHF. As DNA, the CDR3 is TGTGCCAGCAGGAGGGGTCGGGGGGAGAGCAATCAGCCCCAGCATTTT.

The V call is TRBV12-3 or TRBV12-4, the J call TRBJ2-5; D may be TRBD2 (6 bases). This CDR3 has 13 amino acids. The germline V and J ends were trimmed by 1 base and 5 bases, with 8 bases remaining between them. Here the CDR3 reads CASSLGGVETQYF. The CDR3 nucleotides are TGTGCCAGCAGTTTAGGGGGGGTGGAGACCCAGTACTTC.

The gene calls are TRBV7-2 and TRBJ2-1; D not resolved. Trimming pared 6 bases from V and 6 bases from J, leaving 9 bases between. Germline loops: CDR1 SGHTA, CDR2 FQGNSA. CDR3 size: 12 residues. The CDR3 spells CASRVERNEQFF. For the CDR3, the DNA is TGTGCCAGCAGGGTTGAGCGCAATGAGCAGTTCTTC.